This is a list of T cell receptor beta chains from one sample in a study of cytomegalovirus exposure and HLA in healthy donors. Clones were sequenced by immunoSEQ multiplex PCR, and TCRdb holds only the in-frame ones, with some missing. The data show some 170,000 clones, with about 83% seen just once and about 0.85% held by the top ten. What was sequenced was PBMCs. Receptors originate from a woman in her twenties or thirties in good health and CMV-seronegative. Both conserved end residues are part of each CDR3. D genes are given only for firm matches. For some rows the clone size is stated as once, few or many, or as a class when expanded; others skip it.

-	TRBV5-1	TRBJ2-2	TRBD1	TGCGCCAGCAGCCGCAACAGGGGAGCCGGGGAGCTGTTTTTT	CASSRNRGAGELFF
-	TRBV19	TRBJ2-1	TRBD2	TGTGCCAGTAGTATCCCTTGGACTAGCCGCAGCTCCTACAATGAGCAGTTCTTC	CASSIPWTSRSSYNEQFF
-	TRBV18	TRBJ1-5	-	TGTGCCAGCTCACCAAGACTGGGGGGGCAGCCCCAGCATTTT	CASSPRLGGQPQHF
-	TRBV19	TRBJ1-2	-	TGTGCCAGTACCATTGGGGGGGGACGGCACTATGGCTACACCTTC	CASTIGGGRHYGYTF
-	TRBV27	TRBJ2-2	TRBD1	TGTGCCAGCAGCGCACAGGGGGCCAACACCGGGGAGCTGTTTTTT	CASSAQGANTGELFF
-	TRBV28	TRBJ1-2	TRBD1	TGTGCCAGCAGTTTTGGGACAGGGGGCTGGAACTATGGCTACACCTTC	CASSFGTGGWNYGYTF
-	TRBV6-6	TRBJ1-6	-	TGTGCCAGCAGTTCGCCCGGGAACTATAATTCACCCCTCCACTTT	CASSSPGNYNSPLHF
-	TRBV6-1	TRBJ2-1	TRBD1	TGTGCCAGCAGGCCGACAGGGGGCGATGAGCAGTTCTTC	CASRPTGGDEQFF
once	TRBV19	TRBJ1-2	TRBD1	TGTGCCAGTAGTAGCAAAGGGACAGGGACTTATGGCTACACCTTC	CASSSKGTGTYGYTF
-	TRBV19	TRBJ1-1	-	TGTGCCACCGCAAAGTGGGTAGGGGCAGGGCTGGACACTGAAGCTTTCTTT	CATAKWVGAGLDTEAFF
few	TRBV4-3	TRBJ1-6	-	TGCGCCAGCAGCCAAGCCCGGGATAGCTCCTATAATTCACCCCTCCACTTT	CASSQARDSSYNSPLHF
-	TRBV10-3	TRBJ1-2	-	TGTGCCATCAGTGGACAGGCCGGGCTAGGCTACACCTTC	CAISGQAGLGYTF
-	TRBV27	TRBJ2-7	-	TGTGCCAGCAGTTTGGACAGCTACGAGCAGTACTTC	CASSLDSYEQYF
-	TRBV5-1	TRBJ2-1	-	TGCGCCAGCAGCATAGGACGGGAGCATGGTGAGCAGTTCTTC	CASSIGREHGEQFF
-	TRBV10-3	TRBJ2-7	TRBD2	TGTGCCATCAGTGATTGGCGGGAGTCCCACGAGCAGTACTTC	CAISDWRESHEQYF
-	TRBV18	TRBJ2-2	TRBD1	TGTGCCAGCTCACAGGACAACAGGGGTAACACCGGGGAGCTGTTTTTT	CASSQDNRGNTGELFF
once	TRBV29-1	TRBJ2-7	-	TGCAGCGTCCTCAGGCCCCTCACCTACGAGCAGTACTTC	CSVLRPLTYEQYF
once	TRBV5-1	TRBJ2-2	-	TGCGCCAGCACCATGGGGGCAGCTAACACCGGGGAGCTGTTTTTT	CASTMGAANTGELFF
-	TRBV5-1	TRBJ2-7	TRBD1	TGCGCCAGCAGTAAGGACAGGGGCGTAAGCGAGCAGTACTTC	CASSKDRGVSEQYF
once	TRBV6-5	TRBJ2-5	-	TGTGCCAGCAGTTACTCGGCGCGGGAGACCCAGTACTTC	CASSYSARETQYF
-	TRBV9	TRBJ2-1	TRBD2	TGTGCCAGCAGCGTACTATCAATGGGGCTAGCGGGAGATGAGCAGTTCTTC	CASSVLSMGLAGDEQFF
-	TRBV6-5	TRBJ2-1	TRBD2	TGTGCCAGCAGCGGGACTAACTACAATGAGCAGTTCTTC	CASSGTNYNEQFF
-	TRBV4-3	TRBJ2-1	TRBD2	TGCGCCAGCAGCCAGACGACTTACCAGCGGGGGGGCGATGAGCAGTTCTTC	CASSQTTYQRGGDEQFF
-	TRBV27	TRBJ2-2	TRBD1	TGTGCCAGCAGGCCAAGACAGGGGAGTAACGGGGAGCTGTTTTTT	CASRPRQGSNGELFF
-	TRBV29-1	TRBJ2-7	-	TGCAGCGTTGGACGACAGTACGAGCAGTACTTC	CSVGRQYEQYF
-	TRBV2	TRBJ2-7	-	TGTGCCAGCAGTGGTCGCTACGAGCAGTACTTC	CASSGRYEQYF
-	TRBV7-8	TRBJ1-2	TRBD1	TGTGCCAGCAGCTTAGATCAAAGGGCAGGGGGCAGTGGCTACACCTTC	CASSLDQRAGGSGYTF
-	TRBV4-1	TRBJ1-1	TRBD1	TGCGCCAGCAGCCAAGATCCGAGACAGGGGGGCGGCACTGAAGCTTTCTTT	CASSQDPRQGGGTEAFF
-	TRBV4-1	TRBJ2-7	TRBD1	TGCGCCAGCAGCCAACCAAGCACAGGGGGATCCTACGAGCAGTACTTC	CASSQPSTGGSYEQYF
-	TRBV19	TRBJ1-2	-	TGTGCCAGTAGTATAGACAGCCTCACGGGAGGCTACACCTTC	CASSIDSLTGGYTF
-	TRBV19	TRBJ1-5	-	TGTGCCAGTAGTATCGTCCGCAATCAGCCCCAGCATTTT	CASSIVRNQPQHF
-	TRBV6-1	TRBJ1-4	-	TGTGCCAGCAGTCCCGAGAGGGATGAAAAACTGTTTTTT	CASSPERDEKLFF
-	TRBV4-1	TRBJ2-7	-	TGCGCCAGCAGCCAACAGGGTTCCTACGAGCAGTACTTC	CASSQQGSYEQYF
-	TRBV2	TRBJ1-2	-	TGTGCCAGCAGTGAGACAGGCCCCTATGGCTACACCTTC	CASSETGPYGYTF
-	TRBV29-1	TRBJ1-2	TRBD1	TGCAGCGCCCAGGACAGGGACTATGGCTACACCTTC	CSAQDRDYGYTF
-	TRBV4-1	TRBJ2-2	TRBD2	TGCGCCAGCAGCCGTGACCTAGCGGGAGTAGTCATAGCCGGGGAGCTGTTTTTT	CASSRDLAGVVIAGELFF
-	TRBV4-3	TRBJ2-7	TRBD2	TGCGCCAGCAGCCAAGGGGGGGGTTGGGACGAGCAGTACTTC	CASSQGGGWDEQYF
-	TRBV10-1	TRBJ1-2	-	TGCGCCAGCAGTGATCGATGTTGGGGCCCCCAGGAGAATGGCTACACCTTC	CASSDRCWGPQENGYTF
-	TRBV6-5	TRBJ1-2	TRBD1	TGTGCCAGCAGGGGAACAGGGGACGGCGGCTATGGCTACACCTTC	CASRGTGDGGYGYTF